The rows below give T cell receptor beta chains drawn from one sample of a study of identical twins. Via MiXCR, TCRdb re-called the 5' RACE reads, giving one row per CDR3 protein. The sample gives around 530,000 distinct CDR3 sequences, roughly 15% of which show up once; about 0.47% is in the top ten. This same sample was also part of a study on yellow fever vaccine responses in identical twins.

Sequenced sample: CD4+ T cells sorted from blood. The receptors stem from a woman younger than 30 in good health. Each CDR3 is given without its conserved first and last residue. The order of the fields is V gene, CDR3 length, D gene, CDR3 protein. The D gene is left open where the match is weak.

V: TRBV5-5
length: 15
D: TRBD1
CDR3: ASSRSGTGRFEDEQF

V: TRBV9
length: 14
D: TRBD2
CDR3: ASSVGISGSGGEQY

V: TRBV20-1
length: 12
D: TRBD1
CDR3: SARRGQGIYEQF

V: TRBV24-1
length: 12
D: TRBD1
CDR3: ATSGQGYIGELF

V: TRBV11-2
length: 13
D: TRBD2
CDR3: ASSKTSAPYNEQF

V: TRBV12-3/TRBV12-4
length: 11
D: .
CDR3: ASSLDPAFEAF

V: TRBV3-1
length: 14
D: TRBD1
CDR3: ASSQSGTGGNYGYT

V: TRBV7-9
length: 15
D: TRBD1
CDR3: ASSNSERQGGNSPLH

V: TRBV5-1
length: 11
D: .
CDR3: ASSQELGYEQY

V: TRBV7-2
length: 15
D: TRBD2
CDR3: ASSSGPGGPSADEQF

V: TRBV5-1
length: 13
D: .
CDR3: ASSLSGSGATEAF

V: TRBV9
length: 12
D: TRBD1
CDR3: ASSVAWDSRTIY

V: TRBV10-3
length: 17
D: TRBD1
CDR3: AISYRTMTGGRSTDTQY

V: TRBV12-3/TRBV12-4
length: 15
D: .
CDR3: ASSPRPRSSYNSPLH

V: TRBV5-1
length: 12
D: .
CDR3: ASSLFDTNYGYT

V: TRBV7-2
length: 14
D: .
CDR3: ASRVQGGTSTDTQY

V: TRBV10-3
length: 13
D: .
CDR3: AISGGRGLNQPQH

V: TRBV5-4
length: 15
D: TRBD2
CDR3: ASSHARSGRAYNEQF

V: TRBV10-3
length: 13
D: TRBD1
CDR3: AISPGQSPGNTIY

V: TRBV27
length: 17
D: TRBD2
CDR3: ASSLYAPGLATSSYEQY

V: TRBV20-1
length: 11
D: TRBD1
CDR3: SARGDRVDGYT

V: TRBV24-1
length: 11
D: .
CDR3: ATQAGYSYEQY

V: TRBV4-2
length: 16
D: .
CDR3: ASSQLSTSREGTDTQY

V: TRBV10-3
length: 15
D: TRBD2
CDR3: AITGTSGGAGTDTQY

V: TRBV3-1
length: 15
D: .
CDR3: ASSHYPLSGINYGYT

V: TRBV4-1
length: 15
D: TRBD2
CDR3: ASSQDLASGAFGEQF

V: TRBV5-1
length: 13
D: TRBD2
CDR3: ASSLQAGVGDTQY

V: TRBV4-1
length: 14
D: .
CDR3: ASSQDRTPSRGTQY

V: TRBV4-2
length: 14
D: .
CDR3: ASSQAGGSGANVLT

V: TRBV3-1
length: 14
D: TRBD2
CDR3: ASSRTLAGGYNEQF

V: TRBV11-2
length: 14
D: TRBD2
CDR3: ASTGWTSGGVETQY

V: TRBV20-1
length: 15
D: TRBD2
CDR3: SASKTSGTRGVETQY

V: TRBV10-1
length: 11
D: TRBD1
CDR3: ASSERQGDGHT

V: TRBV5-1
length: 14
D: .
CDR3: ASSSTTADSYNEQF

V: TRBV3-1
length: 14
D: .
CDR3: ASSRSPGTSSYEQY

V: TRBV2
length: 13
D: TRBD2
CDR3: ASSGLAGGGGELF

V: TRBV6-5
length: 11
D: .
CDR3: ASSYTGQTEAF

V: TRBV27
length: 13
D: TRBD1
CDR3: ASSRFDGTGDPSS

V: TRBV4-1
length: 14
D: TRBD2
CDR3: ASSRTSGGLTGELF

V: TRBV29-1
length: 11
D: TRBD2
CDR3: SVSGRFTDTQY

V: TRBV6-2/TRBV6-3
length: 13
D: .
CDR3: ASSSQAGPWGEQY

V: TRBV12-3/TRBV12-4
length: 14
D: .
CDR3: ASRPGGDWSYNEQF

V: TRBV5-1
length: 18
D: .
CDR3: ASSLLMRGPLGPMNTEAF

V: TRBV12-3/TRBV12-4
length: 12
D: .
CDR3: ASSTEVDSSPLH

V: TRBV24-1
length: 14
D: TRBD1
CDR3: ATSDHTGGALNEQF

V: TRBV15
length: 14
D: TRBD2
CDR3: ATSRMRLAGDNEQF

V: TRBV6-1
length: 11
D: .
CDR3: ASSAGLKETQY

V: TRBV6-5
length: 13
D: TRBD2
CDR3: ASSWTSGVTDTQY

V: TRBV4-1
length: 15
D: .
CDR3: ASSQDFKQAGRNEQF

V: TRBV28
length: 11
D: .
CDR3: ARTVYPTETQY

V: TRBV3-1
length: 14
D: .
CDR3: ASSHRLRQGSNEQF

V: TRBV5-6
length: 15
D: TRBD2
CDR3: ASSRTVQGGSYNEQF

V: TRBV2
length: 14
D: TRBD2
CDR3: ASSEGLAGRSDTQY

V: TRBV7-6
length: 12
D: TRBD2
CDR3: ASSSTSGSGSQY

V: TRBV12-3/TRBV12-4
length: 13
D: .
CDR3: ASSLGLEGGYEQF

V: TRBV6-5
length: 10
D: .
CDR3: ASRSVNTEAF

V: TRBV9
length: 14
D: .
CDR3: ASSVDRGRSTGELF

V: TRBV5-1
length: 13
D: .
CDR3: ASSLGGQKNTEAF

V: TRBV6-5
length: 14
D: .
CDR3: ASSYFGGSSYNEQF